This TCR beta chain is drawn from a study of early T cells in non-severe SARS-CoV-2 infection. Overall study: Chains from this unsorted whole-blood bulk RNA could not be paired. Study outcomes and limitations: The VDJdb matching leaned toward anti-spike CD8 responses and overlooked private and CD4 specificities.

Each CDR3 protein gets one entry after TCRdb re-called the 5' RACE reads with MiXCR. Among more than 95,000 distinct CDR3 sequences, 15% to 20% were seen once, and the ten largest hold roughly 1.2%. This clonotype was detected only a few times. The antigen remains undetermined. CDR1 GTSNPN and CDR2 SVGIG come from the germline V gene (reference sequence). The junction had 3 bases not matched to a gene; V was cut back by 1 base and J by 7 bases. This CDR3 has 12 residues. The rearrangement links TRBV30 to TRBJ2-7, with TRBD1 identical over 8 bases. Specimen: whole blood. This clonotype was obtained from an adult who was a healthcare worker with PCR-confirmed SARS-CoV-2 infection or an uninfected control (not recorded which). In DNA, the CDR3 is TGTGCCTGGAGTGCAAACAGGGGGGAGCAGTACTTC. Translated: CAWSANRGEQYF.